The subject of this entry is one TCR beta chain. Its antigen is unknown. No much larger clone is present one base from it, and per-base qualities are unavailable. This specimen belongs to a study of blood T cell repertoires in COVID-19 (dated by TCRdb to 2019 to 2021). Study-wide context: Samples from collaborators originated in the United States, Italy and Spain and spanned both the acute and convalescent phases of COVID-19. Subjects who had been exposed to COVID-19, were actively infected with it, or had recovered from it provided the deeply sampled blood TCRbeta repertoires that made up the dataset. Samples were obtained from the ongoing ImmuneRACE study (first 160 participants) and from some 1,300 subjects provided by 6 global collaborators. The material from the prospective study consisted of cDNA or gDNA derived from T cells, B-cell-depleted T cells, or PBMCs. The repertoires were released in a freely available public database meant as a resource for research on the immune response to SARS-CoV-2. A de-identified subject ID, COVID-19 status, age in years and sex were almost always included in the sample metadata. Where available, HLA class I and class II types were taken from metadata supplied by the sample provider and were not determined by assay-based typing.

The CDR3 runs 16 amino acids, cysteine and phenylalanine included. Only CDR3 DNA is held: 48 bases, read in frame from base 1. For CDR1 and CDR2, the germline V gene lists SGHRS and YFSETQ. Trimming removed 1 base from V and 8 bases from J; the gene matches leave 13 bases unexplained. The investigation overall reported the following: Clinical and demographic metadata were provided uncurated, with the amount varying by source and participant.

Each collaborating institution followed its own protocols to collect whole blood in K2EDTA tubes. For TCRbeta analysis, collaborators shipped samples in one of three forms: frozen whole blood, isolated PBMCs, or DNA extracted from either of those sample types. TCRbeta CDR3 regions were amplified from genomic DNA by means of the immunoSEQ Assay, a bias-controlled multiplex PCR. The paper's processing steps were these. The number of nucleated cells in each sample was estimated from the amplification of reference gene primers within the assay. To quantify the absolute abundance of each unique TCRbeta CDR3 rearrangement, sequence reads were collapsed and filtered. For each sample, productive Simpson clonality was calculated as the square root of Simpson's diversity index across productive rearrangements. What TCRdb holds here is the immuneACCESS table cut down to in-frame rearrangements. Part of the clones is not present; checked against another copy, under half of the missing clones reflect an unresolved V gene, and the others are unexplained. The V and J calls and clone size are taken from that table; D and trimming were inferred from the DNA. In this sample the table shows 300,000 to 400,000 clones, 88% of which occur a single time. Of the sample, around 4% falls within the top ten clones.

The chain was built from TRBV5-1 and TRBJ1-2; 8 bases in the middle match TRBD1. The TCR comes from a woman in her forties or fifties with active or convalescent COVID-19. Material: peripheral blood. The CDR3 protein is CASSLTPGQGKNGYTF. The sequenced DNA: TGCGCCAGCAGCTTGACCCCAGGACAGGGAAAGAACGGCTACACCTTC.